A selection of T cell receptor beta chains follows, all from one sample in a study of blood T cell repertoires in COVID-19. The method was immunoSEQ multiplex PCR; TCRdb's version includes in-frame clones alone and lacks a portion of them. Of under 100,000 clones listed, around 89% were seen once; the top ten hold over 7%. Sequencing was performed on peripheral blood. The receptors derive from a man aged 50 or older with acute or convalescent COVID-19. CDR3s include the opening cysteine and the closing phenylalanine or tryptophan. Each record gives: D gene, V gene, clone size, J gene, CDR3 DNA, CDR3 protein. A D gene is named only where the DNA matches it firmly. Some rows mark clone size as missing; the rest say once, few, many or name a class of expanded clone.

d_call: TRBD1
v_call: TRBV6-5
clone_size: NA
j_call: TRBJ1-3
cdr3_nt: TGTGCCAGCAGTAGCCTAGGGGGCGCGAGAAACACCATATATTTT
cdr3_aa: CASSSLGGARNTIYF

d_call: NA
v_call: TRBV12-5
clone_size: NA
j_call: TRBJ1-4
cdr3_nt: TGTGCTAGTGGTTTGGGACAGTCGGGCCCTAATGAAAAACTGTTTTTT
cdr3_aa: CASGLGQSGPNEKLFF

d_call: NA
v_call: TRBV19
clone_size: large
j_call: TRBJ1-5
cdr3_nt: TGTGCCAGTAGTATAAGTCCAGGGGATCATAGACAGCCCCAGCATTTT
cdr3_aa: CASSISPGDHRQPQHF

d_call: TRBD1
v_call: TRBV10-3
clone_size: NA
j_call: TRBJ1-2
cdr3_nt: TGTGCCATTTTTACGACAGGGGGTAAAGCTAACTATGGCTACACCTTC
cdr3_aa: CAIFTTGGKANYGYTF

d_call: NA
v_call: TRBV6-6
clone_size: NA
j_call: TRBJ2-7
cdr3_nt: TGTGCCAGCAGTTACGTCGTACAGGGATCCTACGAGCAGTACTTC
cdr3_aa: CASSYVVQGSYEQYF

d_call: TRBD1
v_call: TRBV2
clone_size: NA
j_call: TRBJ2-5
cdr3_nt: TGTGCCAGCAGAAGGACAGGGGGCCTTGGGGGGGACCCTCAAGAGACCCAGTACTTC
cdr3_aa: CASRRTGGLGGDPQETQYF

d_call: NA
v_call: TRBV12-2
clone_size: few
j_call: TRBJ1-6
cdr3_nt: TGTGCAAGTCGCTTAGCACGACAGGGTGTTGGTAATTCACCCCTCCACTTT
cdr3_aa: CASRLARQGVGNSPLHF

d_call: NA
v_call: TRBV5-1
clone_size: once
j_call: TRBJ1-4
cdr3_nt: TGCGCCAGCAGTACAGGAGGGACAACTAATGAAAAACTGTTTTTT
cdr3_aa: CASSTGGTTNEKLFF

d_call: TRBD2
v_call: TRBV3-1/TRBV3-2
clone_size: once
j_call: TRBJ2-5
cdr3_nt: TGTGCCAGCAGTAAGGGACTAGCGAGAACCGACCAAGAGACCCAGTACTTC
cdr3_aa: CASSKGLARTDQETQYF

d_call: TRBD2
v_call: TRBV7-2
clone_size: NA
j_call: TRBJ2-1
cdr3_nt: TGTGCCAGCAGCTTAGGGCGGGGGGGGAGAAATGAGCAGTTCTTC
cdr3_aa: CASSLGRGGRNEQFF

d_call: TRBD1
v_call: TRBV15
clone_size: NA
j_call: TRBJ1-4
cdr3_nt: TGTGCCACCAGCAGGGTAACAGGGGGCAATGAAAAACTGTTTTTT
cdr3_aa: CATSRVTGGNEKLFF

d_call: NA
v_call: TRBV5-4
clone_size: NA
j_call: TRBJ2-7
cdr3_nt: TGTGCCAGCAGCTTGGCGCGGGGCCCCTACGAGCAGTACTTC
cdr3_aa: CASSLARGPYEQYF

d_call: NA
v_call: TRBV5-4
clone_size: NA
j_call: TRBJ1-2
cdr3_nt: TGTGCCAGCAGCTGGAATGCAGGGTTGGATGGCTACACCTTC
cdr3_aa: CASSWNAGLDGYTF

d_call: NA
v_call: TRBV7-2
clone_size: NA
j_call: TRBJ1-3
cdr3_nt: TGTGCCAGCGGGCGGGGCTCTGGAAACACCATATATTTT
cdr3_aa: CASGRGSGNTIYF

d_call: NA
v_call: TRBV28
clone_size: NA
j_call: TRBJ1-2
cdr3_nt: TGTGCCAGCAGCCTTTCGGGAAGTGTTTATGGCTACACCTTC
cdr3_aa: CASSLSGSVYGYTF

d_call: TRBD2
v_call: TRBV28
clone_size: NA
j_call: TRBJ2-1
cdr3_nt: TGTGCCAGCAAGATGTTAGCGGGGGGGCACGAGCAGTTCTTC
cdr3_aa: CASKMLAGGHEQFF

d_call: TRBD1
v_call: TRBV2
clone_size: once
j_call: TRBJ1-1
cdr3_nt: TGTGCTGAGGGGGGACAGGGACCTGAAGCTTTCTTT
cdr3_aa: CAEGGQGPEAFF

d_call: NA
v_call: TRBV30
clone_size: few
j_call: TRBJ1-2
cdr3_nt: TGTGCCTGGAGTGTATCCAAGGCGCGGGACTATGGCTACACCTTC
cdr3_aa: CAWSVSKARDYGYTF

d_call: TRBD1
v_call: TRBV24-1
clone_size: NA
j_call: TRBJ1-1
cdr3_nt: TGTGCCACCAGTGAAGACAGGGGAGAAGCTTTCTTT
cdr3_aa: CATSEDRGEAFF

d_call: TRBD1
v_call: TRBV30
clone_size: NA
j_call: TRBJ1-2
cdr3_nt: TGTGCCTGGAGAAGGGGGCGGTCTACTAACTATGGCTACACCTTC
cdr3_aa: CAWRRGRSTNYGYTF

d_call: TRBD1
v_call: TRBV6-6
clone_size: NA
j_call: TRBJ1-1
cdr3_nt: TGTGCCAGCAGTACACAGGGGACGGGCACTGAAGCTTTCTTT
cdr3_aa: CASSTQGTGTEAFF

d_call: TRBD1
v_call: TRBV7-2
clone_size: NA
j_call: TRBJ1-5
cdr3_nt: TGTGCCAGCAGCAGGGACAGGGCAGGGCAGCCCCAGCATTTT
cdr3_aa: CASSRDRAGQPQHF

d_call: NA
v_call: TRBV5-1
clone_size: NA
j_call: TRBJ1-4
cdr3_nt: TGCGCCAGCAGCGCGCAGGGTTCGACTAATGAAAAACTGTTTTTT
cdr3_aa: CASSAQGSTNEKLFF